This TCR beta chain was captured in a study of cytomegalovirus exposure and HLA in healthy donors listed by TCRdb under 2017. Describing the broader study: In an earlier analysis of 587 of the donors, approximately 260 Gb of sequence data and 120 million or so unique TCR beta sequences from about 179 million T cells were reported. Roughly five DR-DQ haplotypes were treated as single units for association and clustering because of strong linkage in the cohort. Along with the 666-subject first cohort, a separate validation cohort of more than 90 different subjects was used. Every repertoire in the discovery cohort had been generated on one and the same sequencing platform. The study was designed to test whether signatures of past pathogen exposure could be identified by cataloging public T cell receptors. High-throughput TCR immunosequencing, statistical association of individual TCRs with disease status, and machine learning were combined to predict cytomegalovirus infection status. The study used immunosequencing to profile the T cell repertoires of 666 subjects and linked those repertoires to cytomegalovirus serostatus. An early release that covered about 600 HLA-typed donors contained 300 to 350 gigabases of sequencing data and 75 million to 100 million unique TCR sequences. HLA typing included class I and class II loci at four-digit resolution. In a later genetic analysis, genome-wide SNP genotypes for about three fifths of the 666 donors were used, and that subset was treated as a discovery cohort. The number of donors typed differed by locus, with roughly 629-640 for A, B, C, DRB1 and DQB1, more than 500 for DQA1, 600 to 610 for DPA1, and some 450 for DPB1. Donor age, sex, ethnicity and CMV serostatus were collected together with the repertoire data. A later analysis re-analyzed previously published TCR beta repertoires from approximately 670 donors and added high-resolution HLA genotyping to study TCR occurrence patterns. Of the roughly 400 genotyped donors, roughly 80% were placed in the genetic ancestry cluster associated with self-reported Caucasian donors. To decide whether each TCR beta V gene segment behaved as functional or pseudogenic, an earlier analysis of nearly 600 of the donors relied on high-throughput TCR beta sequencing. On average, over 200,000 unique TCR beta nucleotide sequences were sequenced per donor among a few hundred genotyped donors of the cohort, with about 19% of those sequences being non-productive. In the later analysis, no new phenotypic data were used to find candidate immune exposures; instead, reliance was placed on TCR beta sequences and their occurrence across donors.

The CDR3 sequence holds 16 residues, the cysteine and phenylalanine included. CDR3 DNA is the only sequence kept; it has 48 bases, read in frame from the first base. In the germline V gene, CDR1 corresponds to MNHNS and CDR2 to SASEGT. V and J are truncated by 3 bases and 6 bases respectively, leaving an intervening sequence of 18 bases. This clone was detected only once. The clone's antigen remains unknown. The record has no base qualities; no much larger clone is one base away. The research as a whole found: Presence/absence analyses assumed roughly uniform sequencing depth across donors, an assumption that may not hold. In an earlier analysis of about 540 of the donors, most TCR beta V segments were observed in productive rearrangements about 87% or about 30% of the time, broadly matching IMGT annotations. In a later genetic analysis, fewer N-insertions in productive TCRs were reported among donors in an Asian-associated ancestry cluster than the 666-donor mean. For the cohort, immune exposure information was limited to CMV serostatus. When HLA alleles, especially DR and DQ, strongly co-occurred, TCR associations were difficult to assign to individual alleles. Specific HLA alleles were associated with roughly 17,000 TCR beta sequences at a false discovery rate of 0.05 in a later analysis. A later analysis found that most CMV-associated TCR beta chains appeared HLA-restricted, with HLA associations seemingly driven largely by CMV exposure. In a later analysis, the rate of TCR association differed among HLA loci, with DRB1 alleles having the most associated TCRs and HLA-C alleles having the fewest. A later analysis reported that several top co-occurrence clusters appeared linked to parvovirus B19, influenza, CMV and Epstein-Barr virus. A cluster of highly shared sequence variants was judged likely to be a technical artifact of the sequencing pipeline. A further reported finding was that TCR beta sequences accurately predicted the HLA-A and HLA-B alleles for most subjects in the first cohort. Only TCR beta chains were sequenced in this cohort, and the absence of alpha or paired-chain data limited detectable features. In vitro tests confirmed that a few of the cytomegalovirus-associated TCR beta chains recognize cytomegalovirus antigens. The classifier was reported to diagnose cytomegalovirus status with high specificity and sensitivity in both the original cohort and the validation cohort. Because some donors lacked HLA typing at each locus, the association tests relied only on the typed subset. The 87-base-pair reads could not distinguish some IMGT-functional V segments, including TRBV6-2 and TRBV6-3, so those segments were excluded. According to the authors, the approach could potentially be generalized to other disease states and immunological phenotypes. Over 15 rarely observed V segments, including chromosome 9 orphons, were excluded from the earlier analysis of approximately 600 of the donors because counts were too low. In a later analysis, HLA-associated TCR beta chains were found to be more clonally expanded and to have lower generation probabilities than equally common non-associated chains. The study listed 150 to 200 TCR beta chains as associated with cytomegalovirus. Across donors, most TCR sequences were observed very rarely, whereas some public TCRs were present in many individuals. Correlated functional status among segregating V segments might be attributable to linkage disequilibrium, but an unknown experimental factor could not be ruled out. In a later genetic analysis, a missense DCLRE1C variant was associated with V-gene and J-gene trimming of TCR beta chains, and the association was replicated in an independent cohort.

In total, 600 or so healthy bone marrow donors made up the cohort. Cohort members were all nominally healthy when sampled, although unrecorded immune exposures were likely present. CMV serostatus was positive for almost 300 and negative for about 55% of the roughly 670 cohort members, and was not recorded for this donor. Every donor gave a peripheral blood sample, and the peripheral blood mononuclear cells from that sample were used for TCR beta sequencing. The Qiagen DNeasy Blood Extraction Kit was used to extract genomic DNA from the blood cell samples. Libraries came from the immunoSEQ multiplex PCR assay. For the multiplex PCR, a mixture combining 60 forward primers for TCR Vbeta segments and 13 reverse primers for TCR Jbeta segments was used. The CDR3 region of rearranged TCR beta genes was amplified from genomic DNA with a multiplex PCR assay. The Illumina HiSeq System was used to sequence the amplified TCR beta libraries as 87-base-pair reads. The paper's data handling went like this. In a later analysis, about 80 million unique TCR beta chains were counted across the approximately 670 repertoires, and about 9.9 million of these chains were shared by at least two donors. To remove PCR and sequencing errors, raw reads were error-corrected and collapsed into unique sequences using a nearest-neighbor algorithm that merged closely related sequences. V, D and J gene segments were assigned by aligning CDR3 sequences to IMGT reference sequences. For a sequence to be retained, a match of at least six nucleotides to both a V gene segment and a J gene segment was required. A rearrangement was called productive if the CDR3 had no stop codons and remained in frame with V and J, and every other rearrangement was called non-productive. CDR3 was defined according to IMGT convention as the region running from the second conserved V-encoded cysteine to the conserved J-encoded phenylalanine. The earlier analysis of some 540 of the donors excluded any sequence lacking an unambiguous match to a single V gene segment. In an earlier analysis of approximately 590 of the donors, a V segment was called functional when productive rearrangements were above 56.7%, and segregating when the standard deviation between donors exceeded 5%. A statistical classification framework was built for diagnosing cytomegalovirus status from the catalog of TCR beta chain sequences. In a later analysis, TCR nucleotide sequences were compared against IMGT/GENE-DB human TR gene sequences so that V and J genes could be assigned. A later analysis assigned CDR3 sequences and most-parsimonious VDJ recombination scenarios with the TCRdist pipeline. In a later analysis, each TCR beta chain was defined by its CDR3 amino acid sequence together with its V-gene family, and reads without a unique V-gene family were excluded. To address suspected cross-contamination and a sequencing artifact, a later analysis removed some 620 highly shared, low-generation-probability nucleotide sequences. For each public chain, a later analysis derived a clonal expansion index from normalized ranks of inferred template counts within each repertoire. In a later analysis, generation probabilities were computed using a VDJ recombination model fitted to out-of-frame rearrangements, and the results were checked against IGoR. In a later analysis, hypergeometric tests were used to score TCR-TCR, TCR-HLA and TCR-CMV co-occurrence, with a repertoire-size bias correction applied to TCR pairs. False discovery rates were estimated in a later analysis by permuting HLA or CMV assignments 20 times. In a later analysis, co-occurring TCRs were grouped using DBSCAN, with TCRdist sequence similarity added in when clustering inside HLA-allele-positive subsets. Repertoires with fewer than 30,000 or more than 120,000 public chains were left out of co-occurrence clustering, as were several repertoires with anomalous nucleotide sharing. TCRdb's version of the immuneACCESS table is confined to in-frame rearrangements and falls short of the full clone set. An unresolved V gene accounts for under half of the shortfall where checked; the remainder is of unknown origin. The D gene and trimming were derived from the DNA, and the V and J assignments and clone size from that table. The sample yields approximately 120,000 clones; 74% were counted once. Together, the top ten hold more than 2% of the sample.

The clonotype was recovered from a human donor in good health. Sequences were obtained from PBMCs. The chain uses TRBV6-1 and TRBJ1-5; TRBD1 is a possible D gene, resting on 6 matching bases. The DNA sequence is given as TGTGCCAGCAGTGAGGGACCTGACAGGCCCCCTCAGCCCCAGCATTTT. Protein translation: CASSEGPDRPPQPQHF.